The present T cell receptor beta chain was sequenced within a study of T cells in Graves' hyperthyroidism and ophthalmopathy. General observations from the study: Ophthalmopathy was model-predicted a median approximately six months pre-onset. A model using 13 V-J features told ophthalmopathy apart from stable hyperthyroidism.

Pregnant or lactating patients were excluded, as were those with uncontrolled infection or other autoimmune disease. The study based diagnoses on clinical symptoms, serum thyroxine and TRAb, thyroid ultrasound and orbital computed tomography. CDR1 and CDR2 from the germline V gene are SQVTM and ANQGSEA. Trimming shortened V by 7 bases and J by 5 bases, and 9 bases separated the two germline ends. CDR3 size: 10 residues. This clonotype was observed at least ten times. Antigen: not known. Amplified regions were TCR beta CDR3 sequences from RNA transcripts. During a first-round RT-PCR of the TCR CDR3, the HTBI primer set was used. TCRdb redid the calling of the multiplex PCR reads with MiXCR, one entry per CDR3 protein. The sample consists of fewer than 650,000 distinct CDR3 sequences, roughly 13% of them appearing once.

Sequencing was carried out using blood. The chain recombines TRBV29-1 with TRBJ2-7, with D possibly TRBD1 on 5 matching bases. The clonotype was recovered from a young woman with Graves' hyperthyroidism that later progressed to Graves' ophthalmopathy. The CDR3: CSEVGDEQYF. The CDR3 region has the DNA TGCAGCGAAGTAGGGGACGAGCAGTACTTC.